This T cell receptor (beta chain) emerged from a study of blood T cells in healthy people across ages. The authors ran a second PCR of about 7 to 11 cycles using a sample-barcoded 5' primer and a J-beta primer mix. From the 5' RACE reads, TCRdb called clonotypes with MiXCR, one entry per CDR3 protein. This sample has roughly 680,000 distinct CDR3 sequences, with 20% to 25% found just once. The CDR3 consists of 15 residues. The germline CDR1 and CDR2 sequences are LGHDT and YNNKEL (reference sequence). V dropped 0 bases and J dropped 4 bases, with 11 bases sitting between them. This clonotype was counted a few times.

This receptor was identified in a man between 70 and 80 years old in good health. The V and J genes are TRBV3-1 and TRBJ2-3; D might be TRBD1 (5 bases). The sequencing sample was made of blood. Written as DNA, the CDR3 is TGTGCCAGCAGCCAAGACAGGGCTAGGGCAGATACGCAGTATTTT. Amino acids: CASSQDRARADTQYF.